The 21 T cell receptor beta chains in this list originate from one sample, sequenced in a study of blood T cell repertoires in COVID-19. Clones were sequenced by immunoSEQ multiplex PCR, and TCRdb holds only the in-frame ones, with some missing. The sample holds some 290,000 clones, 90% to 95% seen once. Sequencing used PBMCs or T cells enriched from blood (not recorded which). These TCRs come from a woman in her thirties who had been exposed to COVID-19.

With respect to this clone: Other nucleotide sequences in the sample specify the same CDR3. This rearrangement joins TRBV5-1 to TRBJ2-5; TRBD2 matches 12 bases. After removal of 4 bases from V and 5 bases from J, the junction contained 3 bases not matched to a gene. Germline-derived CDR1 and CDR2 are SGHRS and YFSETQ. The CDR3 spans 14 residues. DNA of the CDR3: TGCGCCAGCAGCCTAGCGGGGGGGCAGGAGACCCAGTACTTC. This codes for CASSLAGGQETQYF.

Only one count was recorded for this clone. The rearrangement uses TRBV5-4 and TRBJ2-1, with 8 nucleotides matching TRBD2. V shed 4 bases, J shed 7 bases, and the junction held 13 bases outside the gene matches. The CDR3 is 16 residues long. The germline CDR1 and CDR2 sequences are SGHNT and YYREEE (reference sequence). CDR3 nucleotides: TGTGCCAGCAGCCGCGCCACAGCGGGGGCTCTTAATGAGCAGTTCTTC. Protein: CASSRATAGALNEQFF.

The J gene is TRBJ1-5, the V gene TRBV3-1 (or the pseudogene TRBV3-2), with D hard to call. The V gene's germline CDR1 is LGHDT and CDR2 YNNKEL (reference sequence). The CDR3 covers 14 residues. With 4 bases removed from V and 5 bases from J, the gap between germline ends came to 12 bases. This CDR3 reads CASSPSWGDQPQHF. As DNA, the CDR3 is TGTGCCAGCAGCCCCTCCTGGGGAGATCAGCCCCAGCATTTT.

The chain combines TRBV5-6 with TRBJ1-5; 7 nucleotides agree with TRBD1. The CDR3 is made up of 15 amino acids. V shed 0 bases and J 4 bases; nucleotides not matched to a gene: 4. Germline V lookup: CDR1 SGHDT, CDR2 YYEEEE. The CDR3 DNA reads TGTGCCAGCAGCTTGGTAGGGGGCGCGAATCAGCCCCAGCATTTT. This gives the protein CASSLVGGANQPQHF.

The CDR3 sequence: CASSLPRTGHEKLFF. DNA for the CDR3: TGTGCCAGCAGCCTTCCCCGGACAGGCCATGAAAAACTGTTTTTT. The rearrangement uses TRBV14 and TRBJ1-4; the match to TRBD1 covers 7 bases. This CDR3 comprises 15 residues. In germline, CDR1 is SGHDN, CDR2 FVKESK. V was clipped by 4 bases and J by 6 bases; unmatched bases: 8.

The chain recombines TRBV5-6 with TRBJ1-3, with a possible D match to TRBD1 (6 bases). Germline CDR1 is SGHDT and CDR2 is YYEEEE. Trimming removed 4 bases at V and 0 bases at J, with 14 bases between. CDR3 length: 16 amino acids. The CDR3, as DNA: TGTGCCAGCAGCGCAAACAGGGCCTTCTCTGGAAACACCATATATTTT. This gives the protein CASSANRAFSGNTIYF.

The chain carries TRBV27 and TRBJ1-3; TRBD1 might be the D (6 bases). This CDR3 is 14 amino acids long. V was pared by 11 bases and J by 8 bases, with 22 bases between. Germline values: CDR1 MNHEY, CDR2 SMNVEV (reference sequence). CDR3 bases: TGTGCCCCACCGGGGGGCTGCCAGTTAGACACCATATATTTT. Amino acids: CAPPGGCQLDTIYF.

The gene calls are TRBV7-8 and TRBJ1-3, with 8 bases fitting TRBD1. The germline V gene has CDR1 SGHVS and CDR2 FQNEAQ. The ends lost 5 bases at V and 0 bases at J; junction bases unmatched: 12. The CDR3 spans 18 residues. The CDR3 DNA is TGTGCCAGCAGCCTTGGGACAGGCATTACCCCCTCTGGAAACACCATATATTTT. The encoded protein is CASSLGTGITPSGNTIYF.

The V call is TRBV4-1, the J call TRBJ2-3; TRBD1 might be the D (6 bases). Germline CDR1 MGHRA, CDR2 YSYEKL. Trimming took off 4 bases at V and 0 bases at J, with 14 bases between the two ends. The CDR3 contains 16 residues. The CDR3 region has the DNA TGCGCCAGCAGCCCTACCCCAGGGGTTAGCACAGATACGCAGTATTTT. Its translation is CASSPTPGVSTDTQYF.

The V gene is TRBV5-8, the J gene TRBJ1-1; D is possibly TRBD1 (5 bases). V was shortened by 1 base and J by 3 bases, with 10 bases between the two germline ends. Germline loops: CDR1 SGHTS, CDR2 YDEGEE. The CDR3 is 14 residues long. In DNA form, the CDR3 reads TGTGCCAGCAGCTTGTGGGGGAGGGACACTGAAGCTTTCTTT. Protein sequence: CASSLWGRDTEAFF.

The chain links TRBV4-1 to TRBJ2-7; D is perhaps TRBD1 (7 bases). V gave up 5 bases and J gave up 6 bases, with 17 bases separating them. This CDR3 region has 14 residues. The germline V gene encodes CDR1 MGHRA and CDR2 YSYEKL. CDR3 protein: CASSKEGRGVEQYF. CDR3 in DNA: TGCGCCAGCAGCAAGGAGGGCAGGGGGGTCGAGCAGTACTTC.

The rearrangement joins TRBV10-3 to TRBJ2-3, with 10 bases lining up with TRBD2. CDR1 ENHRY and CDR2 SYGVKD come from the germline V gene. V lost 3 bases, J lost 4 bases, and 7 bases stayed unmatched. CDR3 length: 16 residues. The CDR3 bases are TGTGCCATCAGTGACCCAACTAGCGGGGCGGCAGATACGCAGTATTTT. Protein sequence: CAISDPTSGAADTQYF.

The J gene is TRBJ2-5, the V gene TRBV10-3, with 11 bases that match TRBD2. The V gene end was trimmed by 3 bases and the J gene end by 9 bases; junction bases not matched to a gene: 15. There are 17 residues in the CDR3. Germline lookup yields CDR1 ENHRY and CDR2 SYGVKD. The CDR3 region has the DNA TGTGCCATCAGTGAATCTTCCGGGACTAGCGGCCTCAGGGCCCAGTACTTC. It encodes CAISESSGTSGLRAQYF.

Written as DNA, the CDR3 is TGTGCCAGCAGCGTAGCGTATACTCCCTCTGGGGCCAACGTCCTGACTTTC. Encoded protein: CASSVAYTPSGANVLTF. The gene calls are TRBV9 and TRBJ2-6; D is unresolved. Germline V gene sequence: CDR1 SGDLS, CDR2 YYNGEE. V was pared by 0 bases and J by 0 bases, with 10 bases between. This CDR3 is built from 17 residues. The variable domain in full, with the rest retrieved from reference TRBV9 and TRBJ2-6, is DSGVTQTPKHLITATGQRVTLRCSPRSGDLSVYWYQQSLDQGLQFLIQYYNGEERAKGNILERFSAQQFPDLHSELNLSSLELGDSALYFCASSVAYTPSGANVLTFGAGSRLTVL.

CDR3 sequence: CATSDRRDSLYGYTF. The CDR3 bases are TGTGCCACCAGTGATCGCCGGGACAGCCTTTATGGCTACACCTTC. The V call is TRBV24-1, the J call TRBJ1-2; TRBD1 matches 7 bases. This CDR3 is built from 15 residues. V lost 3 bases, J lost 5 bases, and 8 bases stayed unmatched. The germline gives CDR1 KGHDR, CDR2 SFDVKD.

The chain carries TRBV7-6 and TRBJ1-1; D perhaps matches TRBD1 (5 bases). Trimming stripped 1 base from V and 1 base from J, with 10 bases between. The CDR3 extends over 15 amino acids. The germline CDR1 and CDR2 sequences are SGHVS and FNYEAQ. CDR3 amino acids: CASSLDRGRNTEAFF. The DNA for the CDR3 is TGTGCCAGCAGCTTAGATAGGGGTAGGAACACTGAAGCTTTCTTT. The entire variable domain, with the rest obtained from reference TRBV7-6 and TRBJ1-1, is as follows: GAGVSQSPRYKVTKRGQDVALRCDPISGHVSLYWYRQALGQGPEFLTYFNYEAQQDKSGLPNDRFSAERPEGSISTLTIQRTEQRDSAMYRCASSLDRGRNTEAFFGQGTRLTVV.

The CDR3 here is CASSQDRQGFAYEQYF. The CDR3 coding sequence is TGTGCCAGCAGCCAAGATCGACAGGGTTTTGCCTACGAGCAGTACTTC. V gene TRBV4-2 combines with J gene TRBJ2-7; 7 nucleotides align to TRBD1. The trim removed 0 bases at V and 2 bases at J, leaving 7 bases unmatched. The CDR3 spans 16 residues. CDR1 is LGHNA and CDR2 is YNFKEQ in the germline V gene.

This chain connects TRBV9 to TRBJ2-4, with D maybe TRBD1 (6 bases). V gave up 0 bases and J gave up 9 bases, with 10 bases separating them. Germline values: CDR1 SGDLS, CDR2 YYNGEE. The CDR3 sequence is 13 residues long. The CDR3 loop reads CASSVALGGIQYF. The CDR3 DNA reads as TGTGCCAGCAGCGTAGCTCTAGGGGGCATTCAGTACTTC.

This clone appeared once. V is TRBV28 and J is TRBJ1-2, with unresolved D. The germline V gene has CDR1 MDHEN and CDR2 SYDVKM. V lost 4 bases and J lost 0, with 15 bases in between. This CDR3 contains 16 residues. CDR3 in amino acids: CASSSHWENSNYGYTF. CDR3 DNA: TGTGCCAGCAGTTCCCATTGGGAGAACTCTAACTATGGCTACACCTTC.

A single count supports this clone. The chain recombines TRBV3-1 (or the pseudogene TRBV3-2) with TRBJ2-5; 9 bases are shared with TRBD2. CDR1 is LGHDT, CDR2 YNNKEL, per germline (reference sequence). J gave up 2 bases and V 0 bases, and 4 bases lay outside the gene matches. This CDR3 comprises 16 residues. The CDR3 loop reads CASSQDLAGEQETQYF. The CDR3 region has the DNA TGTGCCAGCAGCCAAGATTTAGCGGGGGAGCAAGAGACCCAGTACTTC.

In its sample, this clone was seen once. The CDR3: CASSRGTSEEQYF. The CDR3, as DNA: TGTGCCAGCTCACGCGGGACGTCAGAAGAGCAGTACTTC. The gene calls are TRBV18 and TRBJ2-7, with a tentative D call TRBD2 (6 bases). Germline values: CDR1 KGHSH, CDR2 LQKENI. Trimming stripped 4 bases from V and 7 bases from J, with 14 bases between. The CDR3 extends over 13 amino acids.